This TCR beta chain was recorded in a study of T-cell reconstitution after alpha-beta-depleted transplantation in children. Preparation of the TCRbeta library was carried out with unique molecular identifiers. MiXCR was run by TCRdb on the PCR reads, yielding one entry per CDR3 protein. The sample yields approximately 230,000 distinct CDR3 sequences, roughly 25% seen once. Study conclusions and caveats: Reports say that about two months after transplant, the alpha-beta T cells came out of several hundred graft clones that had expanded. At one year after transplant, newly produced T cells mostly accounted for T-cell counts and diversity. Surviving recipient T cells and thymic progenitors accounted for the high day-60 TCRbeta diversity observed in some patients.

This clonotype has ten or more counts. Antigen unknown. The ends lost 11 bases at V and 4 bases at J; junction bases unmatched: 4. Germline V lookup: CDR1 MDHEN, CDR2 SYDVKM. The CDR3 has 13 amino acids. The rearrangement uses TRBV28 and TRBJ1-3; 11 bases fit TRBD1. This material consisted of PBMCs, taken before TCRalphabeta/CD19-depleted stem cell transplant. The clonotype comes from a girl aged 2-10 years with Fanconi anemia, due to receive a stem cell transplant. CDR3 in amino acids: CACGTGGGNTIYF. The DNA of the CDR3 is TGTGCCTGCGGGACAGGGGGAGGAAACACCATATATTTT.